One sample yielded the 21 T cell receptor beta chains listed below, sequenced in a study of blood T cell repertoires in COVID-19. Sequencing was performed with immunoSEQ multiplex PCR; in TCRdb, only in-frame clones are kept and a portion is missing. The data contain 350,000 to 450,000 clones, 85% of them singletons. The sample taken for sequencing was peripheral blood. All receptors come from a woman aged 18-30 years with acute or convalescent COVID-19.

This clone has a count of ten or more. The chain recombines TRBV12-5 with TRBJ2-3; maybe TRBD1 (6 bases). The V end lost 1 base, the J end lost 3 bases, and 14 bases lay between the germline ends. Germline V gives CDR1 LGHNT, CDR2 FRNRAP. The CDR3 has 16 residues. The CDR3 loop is CASGLASGVETDTQYF. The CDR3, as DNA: TGTGCTAGTGGTTTGGCTTCAGGGGTAGAGACAGATACGCAGTATTTT.

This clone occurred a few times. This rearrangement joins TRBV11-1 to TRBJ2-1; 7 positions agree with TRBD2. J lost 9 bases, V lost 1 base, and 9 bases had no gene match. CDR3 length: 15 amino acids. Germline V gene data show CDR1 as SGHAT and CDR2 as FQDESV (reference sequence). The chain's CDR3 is CASSLVVGRGGEQFF. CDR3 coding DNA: TGTGCCAGCAGCTTAGTCGTTGGGAGGGGTGGTGAGCAGTTCTTC.

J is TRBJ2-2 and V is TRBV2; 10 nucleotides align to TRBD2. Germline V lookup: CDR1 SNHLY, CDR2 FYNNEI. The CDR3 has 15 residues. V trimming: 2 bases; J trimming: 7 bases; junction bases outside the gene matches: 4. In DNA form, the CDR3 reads TGTGCCAGCAGTGAACTCGCTAGCGGGGGCGGGGAGCTGTTTTTT. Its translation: CASSELASGGGELFF.

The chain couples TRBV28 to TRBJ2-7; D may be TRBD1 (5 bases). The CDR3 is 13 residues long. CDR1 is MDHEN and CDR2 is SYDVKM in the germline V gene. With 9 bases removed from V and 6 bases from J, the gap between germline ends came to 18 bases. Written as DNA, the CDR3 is TGTGCCAGTTCAACAACAGGCATCGTCGAGCAGTACTTC. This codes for CASSTTGIVEQYF.

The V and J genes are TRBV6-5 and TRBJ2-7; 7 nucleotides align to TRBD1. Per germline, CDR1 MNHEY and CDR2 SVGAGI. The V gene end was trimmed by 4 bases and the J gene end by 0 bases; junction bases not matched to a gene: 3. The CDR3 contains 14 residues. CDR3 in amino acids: CASSSDRSSYEQYF. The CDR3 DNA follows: TGTGCCAGCAGTTCGGACAGGAGCTCCTACGAGCAGTACTTC.

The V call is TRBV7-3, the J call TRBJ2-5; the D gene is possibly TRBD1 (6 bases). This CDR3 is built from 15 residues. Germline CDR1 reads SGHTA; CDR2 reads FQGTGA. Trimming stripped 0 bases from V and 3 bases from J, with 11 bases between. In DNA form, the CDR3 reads TGTGCCAGCAGCTTAACTAGGACAGAGAAAGAGACCCAGTACTTC. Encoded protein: CASSLTRTEKETQYF.

The CDR3 loop reads CASTHRGVPNTGELFF. CDR3 in DNA: TGTGCCAGTACCCACCGGGGGGTGCCGAACACCGGGGAGCTGTTTTTT. This chain uses TRBV19 with TRBJ2-2; 7 bases agree with TRBD2. V shed 7 bases and J 0 bases; nucleotides not matched to a gene: 8. This CDR3 has 16 residues. Germline lookup yields CDR1 LNHDA and CDR2 SQIVND (reference sequence).

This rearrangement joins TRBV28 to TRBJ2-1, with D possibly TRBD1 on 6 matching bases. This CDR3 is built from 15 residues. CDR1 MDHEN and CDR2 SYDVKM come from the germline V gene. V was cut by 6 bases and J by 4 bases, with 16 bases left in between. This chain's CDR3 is CASRGWGQAYNEQFF. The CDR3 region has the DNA TGTGCCAGCAGGGGGTGGGGACAAGCTTACAATGAGCAGTTCTTC. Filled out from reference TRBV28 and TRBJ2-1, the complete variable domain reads DVKVTQSSRYLVKRTGEKVFLECVQDMDHENMFWYRQDPGLGLRLIYFSYDVKMKEKGDIPEGYSVSREKKERFSLILESASTNQTSMYLCASRGWGQAYNEQFFGPGTRLTVL.

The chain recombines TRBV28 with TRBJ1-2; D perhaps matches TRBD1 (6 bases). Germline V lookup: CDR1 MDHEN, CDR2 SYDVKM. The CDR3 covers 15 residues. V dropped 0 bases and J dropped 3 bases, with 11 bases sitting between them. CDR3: CASSLWGAGDYGYTF. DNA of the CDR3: TGTGCCAGCAGTTTATGGGGGGCAGGGGACTATGGCTACACCTTC.

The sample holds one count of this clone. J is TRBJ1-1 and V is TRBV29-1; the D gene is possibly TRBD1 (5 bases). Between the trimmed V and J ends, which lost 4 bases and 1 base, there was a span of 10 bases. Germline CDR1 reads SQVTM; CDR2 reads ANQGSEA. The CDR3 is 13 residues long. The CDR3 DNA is TGCAGCGTTGTTCAGGGATGGAACACTGAAGCTTTCTTT. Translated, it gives CSVVQGWNTEAFF. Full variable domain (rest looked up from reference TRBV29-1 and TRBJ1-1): SAVISQKPSRDICQRGTSLTIQCQVDSQVTMMFWYRQQPGQSLTLIATANQGSEATYESGFVIDKFPISRPNLTFSTLTVSNMSPEDSSIYLCSVVQGWNTEAFFGQGTRLTVV.

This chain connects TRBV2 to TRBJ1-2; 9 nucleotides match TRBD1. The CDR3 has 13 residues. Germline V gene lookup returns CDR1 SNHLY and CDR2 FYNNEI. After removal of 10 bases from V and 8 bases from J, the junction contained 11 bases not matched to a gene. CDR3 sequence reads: CATPRTGEGGYTF. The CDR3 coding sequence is TGTGCCACCCCCCGGACAGGGGAGGGAGGCTACACCTTC.

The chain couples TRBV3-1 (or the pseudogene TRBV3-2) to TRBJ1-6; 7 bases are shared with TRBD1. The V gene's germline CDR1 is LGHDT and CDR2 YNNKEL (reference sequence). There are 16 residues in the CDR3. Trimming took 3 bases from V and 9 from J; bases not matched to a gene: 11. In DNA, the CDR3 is TGTGCCAGCAGCCAGGGGTTCGGGACAGTTGGTTCACCCCTCCACTTT. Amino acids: CASSQGFGTVGSPLHF.

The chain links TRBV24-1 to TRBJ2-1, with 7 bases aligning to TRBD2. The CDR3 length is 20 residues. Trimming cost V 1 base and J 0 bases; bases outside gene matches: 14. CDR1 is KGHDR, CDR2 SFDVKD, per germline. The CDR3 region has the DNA TGTGCCACCAGTGATTTAAGGGCTAGCGGCCGTAGGAACTCCTACAATGAGCAGTTCTTC. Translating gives CATSDLRASGRRNSYNEQFF.

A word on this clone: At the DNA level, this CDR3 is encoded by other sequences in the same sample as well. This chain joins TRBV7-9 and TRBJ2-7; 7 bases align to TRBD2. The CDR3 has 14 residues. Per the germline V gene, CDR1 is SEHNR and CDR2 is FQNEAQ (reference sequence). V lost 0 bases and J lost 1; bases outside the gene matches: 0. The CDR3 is CASSLAGGSYEQYF. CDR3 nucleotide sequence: TGTGCCAGCAGCTTAGCGGGAGGGTCCTACGAGCAGTACTTC.

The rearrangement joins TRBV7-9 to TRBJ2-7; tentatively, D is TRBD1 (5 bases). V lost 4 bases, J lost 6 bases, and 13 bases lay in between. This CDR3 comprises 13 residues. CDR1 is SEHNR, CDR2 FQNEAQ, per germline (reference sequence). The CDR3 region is CASSSDRTGEQYF. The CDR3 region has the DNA TGTGCCAGCAGCTCCGACAGAACGGGCGAGCAGTACTTC.

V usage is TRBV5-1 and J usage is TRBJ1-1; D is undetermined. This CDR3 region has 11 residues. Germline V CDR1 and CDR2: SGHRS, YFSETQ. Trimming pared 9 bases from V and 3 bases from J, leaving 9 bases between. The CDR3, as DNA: TGCGCCACCAAGGAGGACACTGAAGCTTTCTTT. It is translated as CATKEDTEAFF.

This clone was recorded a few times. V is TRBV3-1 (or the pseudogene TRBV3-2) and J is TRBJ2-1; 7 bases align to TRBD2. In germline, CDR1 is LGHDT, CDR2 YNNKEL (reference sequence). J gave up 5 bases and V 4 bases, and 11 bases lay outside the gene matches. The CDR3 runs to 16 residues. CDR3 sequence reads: CASSPPGTMGHNEQFF. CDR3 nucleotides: TGTGCCAGCAGCCCCCCTGGGACTATGGGGCACAATGAGCAGTTCTTC.

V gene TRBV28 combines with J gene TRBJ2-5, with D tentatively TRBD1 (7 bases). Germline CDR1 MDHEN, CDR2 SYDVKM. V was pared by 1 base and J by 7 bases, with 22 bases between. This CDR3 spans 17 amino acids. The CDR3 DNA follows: TGTGCCAGCAGTTTATCCGTCGGGGGACAGTCCTTAAGGACCCAGTACTTC. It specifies CASSLSVGGQSLRTQYF.

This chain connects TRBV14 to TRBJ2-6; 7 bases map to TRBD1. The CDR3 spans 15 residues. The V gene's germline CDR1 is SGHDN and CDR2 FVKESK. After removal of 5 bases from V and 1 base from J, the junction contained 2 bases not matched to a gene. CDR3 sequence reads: CASSETGSGANVLTF. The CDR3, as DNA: TGTGCCAGCAGCGAGACAGGGTCTGGGGCCAACGTCCTGACTTTC.

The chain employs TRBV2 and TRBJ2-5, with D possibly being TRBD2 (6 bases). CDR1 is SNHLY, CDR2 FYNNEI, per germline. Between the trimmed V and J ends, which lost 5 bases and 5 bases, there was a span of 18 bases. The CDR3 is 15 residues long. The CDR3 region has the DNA TGTGCCAGCAGTCCCGACAGCGGGTCGGGGGAGACCCAGTACTTC. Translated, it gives CASSPDSGSGETQYF.

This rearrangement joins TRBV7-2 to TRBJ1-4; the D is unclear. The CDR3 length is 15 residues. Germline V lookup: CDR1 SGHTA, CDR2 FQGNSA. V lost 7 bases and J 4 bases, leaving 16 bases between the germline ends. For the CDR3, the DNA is TGTGCCAGCACGCCAGTTTCTTCCAATAATGAAAAACTGTTTTTT. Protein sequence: CASTPVSSNNEKLFF.